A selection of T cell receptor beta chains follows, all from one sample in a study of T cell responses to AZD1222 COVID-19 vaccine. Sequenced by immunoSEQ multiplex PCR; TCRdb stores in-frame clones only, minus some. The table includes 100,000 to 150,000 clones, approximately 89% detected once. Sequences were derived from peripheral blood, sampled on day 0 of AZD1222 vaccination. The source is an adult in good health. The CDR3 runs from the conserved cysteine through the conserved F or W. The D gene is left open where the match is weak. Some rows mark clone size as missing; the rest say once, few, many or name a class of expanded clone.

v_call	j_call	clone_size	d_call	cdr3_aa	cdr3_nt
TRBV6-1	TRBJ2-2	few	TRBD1	CASSEGQGTTGELFF	TGTGCCAGCAGTGAAGGACAGGGGACCACCGGGGAGCTGTTTTTT
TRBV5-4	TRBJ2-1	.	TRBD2	CASRMGLAGNNEQFF	TGTGCCAGCCGAATGGGGCTAGCGGGGAACAATGAGCAGTTCTTC
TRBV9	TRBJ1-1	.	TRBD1	CASSGRQGADTEAFF	TGTGCCAGCAGCGGGCGACAGGGGGCCGACACTGAAGCTTTCTTT
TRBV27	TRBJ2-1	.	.	CASRAGYNEQFF	TGTGCCAGCAGGGCGGGGTACAATGAGCAGTTCTTC
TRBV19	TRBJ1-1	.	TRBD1	CASRIGTVYTEAFF	TGTGCCAGTCGCATAGGGACAGTTTACACTGAAGCTTTCTTT
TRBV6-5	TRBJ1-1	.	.	CASSPAGGASTEAFF	TGTGCCAGCAGTCCGGCGGGAGGGGCCTCCACTGAAGCTTTCTTT
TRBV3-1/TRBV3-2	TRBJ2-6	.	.	CASSPDGVSGANVLTF	TGTGCCAGCAGCCCCGACGGGGTCTCTGGGGCCAACGTCCTGACTTTC
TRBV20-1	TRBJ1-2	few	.	CSATGPAGYTF	TGCAGTGCAACCGGGCCGGCTGGCTACACCTTC
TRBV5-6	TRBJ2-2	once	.	CASSRPQGTGELFF	TGTGCCAGCAGCAGGCCTCAGGGGACCGGGGAGCTGTTTTTT
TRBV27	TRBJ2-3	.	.	CASSLFGRNPTDTQYF	TGTGCCAGCAGTTTATTTGGCCGTAACCCCACAGATACGCAGTATTTT
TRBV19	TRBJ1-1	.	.	CASSQEQAIMNTEAFF	TGTGCCAGTAGTCAAGAACAGGCTATTATGAACACTGAAGCTTTCTTT
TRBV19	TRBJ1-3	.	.	CASSILGLTGNTIYF	TGTGCCAGTAGTATTCTGGGTCTTACCGGAAACACCATATATTTT
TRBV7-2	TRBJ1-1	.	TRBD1	CASSLGTGTRITEAFF	TGTGCCAGCAGCCTTGGGACAGGGACGCGCATTACTGAAGCTTTCTTT
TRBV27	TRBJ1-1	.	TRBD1	CASSTGGTEAFF	TGTGCCAGCAGTACAGGGGGCACTGAAGCTTTCTTT
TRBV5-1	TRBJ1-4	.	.	CASSSGTTNEKLFF	TGCGCCAGCAGCTCCGGGACAACTAATGAAAAACTGTTTTTT
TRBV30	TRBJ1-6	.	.	CAWGRTNSPLHF	TGTGCCTGGGGACGGACTAATTCACCCCTCCACTTT
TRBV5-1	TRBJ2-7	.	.	CASSLDSFIGQQYEQYF	TGCGCCAGCAGCTTGGATTCTTTTATCGGACAGCAGTACGAGCAGTACTTC
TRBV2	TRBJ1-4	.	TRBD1	CASNGGLTGANEKLFF	TGTGCCAGCAATGGGGGATTGACAGGGGCGAATGAAAAACTGTTTTTT
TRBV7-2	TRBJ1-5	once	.	CASSLAAGSNQPQHF	TGTGCCAGCAGCTTAGCGGCAGGGAGCAATCAGCCCCAGCATTTT
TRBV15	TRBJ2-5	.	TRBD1	CATSRDWTGGWETQYF	TGTGCCACCAGCAGAGATTGGACAGGGGGCTGGGAGACCCAGTACTTC
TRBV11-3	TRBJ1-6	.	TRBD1	CASSPSRDRALGPLHF	TGTGCCAGCAGCCCGAGTAGGGACAGGGCGTTGGGACCCCTCCACTTT
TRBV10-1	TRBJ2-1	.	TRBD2	CASSSGTSGYNEQFF	TGCGCCAGCTCCTCCGGGACTAGCGGCTACAATGAGCAGTTCTTC
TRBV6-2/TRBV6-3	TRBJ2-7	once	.	CASSSWDQTYEQYF	TGTGCCAGCAGTTCATGGGACCAGACCTACGAGCAGTACTTC
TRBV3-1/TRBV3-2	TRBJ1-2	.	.	CASSPFTGGVYGYTF	TGTGCCAGCAGCCCTTTTACGGGAGGGGTCTATGGCTACACCTTC
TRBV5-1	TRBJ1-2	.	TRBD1	CASSTDRVGYTF	TGCGCCAGCAGCACGGACAGGGTTGGCTACACCTTC
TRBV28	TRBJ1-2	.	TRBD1	CASRQLANQGDYGYTF	TGTGCCAGCAGACAACTCGCAAACCAGGGGGACTATGGCTACACCTTC
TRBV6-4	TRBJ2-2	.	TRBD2	CAQRGGLFF	TGTGCCCAACGGGGGGGGCTGTTTTTT
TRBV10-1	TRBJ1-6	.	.	CASSESQPGVQDSPLHF	TGCGCCAGCAGTGAGTCCCAGCCAGGGGTGCAGGATTCACCCCTCCACTTT
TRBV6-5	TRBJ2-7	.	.	CASSNPEGGRYEQYF	TGTGCCAGCAGTAACCCTGAGGGCGGGCGCTACGAGCAGTACTTC
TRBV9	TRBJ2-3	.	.	CASSGDTDTQYF	TGTGCCAGCAGCGGGGACACAGATACGCAGTATTTT
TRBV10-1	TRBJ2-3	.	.	CASSEKRTVYLTDTQYF	TGCGCCAGCAGTGAGAAGCGGACAGTCTACCTCACAGATACGCAGTATTTT
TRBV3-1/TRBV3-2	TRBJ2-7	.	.	CASSPSPPAIQGTNEQYF	TGTGCCAGCAGCCCATCTCCCCCCGCCATCCAGGGGACTAACGAGCAGTACTTC
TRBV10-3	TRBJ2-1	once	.	CANSVLAYNEQFF	TGTGCCAATAGCGTGCTCGCGTACAATGAGCAGTTCTTC
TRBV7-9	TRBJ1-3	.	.	CASSPMTETGNTIYF	TGTGCCAGCAGCCCCATGACAGAAACTGGAAACACCATATATTTT
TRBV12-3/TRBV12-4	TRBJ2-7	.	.	CASSHRRGYEQYF	TGTGCCAGCAGCCATAGGCGCGGGTACGAGCAGTACTTC
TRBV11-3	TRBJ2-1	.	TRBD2	CASSLRLADYNEQFF	TGTGCCAGCAGCTTAAGACTAGCGGACTACAATGAGCAGTTCTTC
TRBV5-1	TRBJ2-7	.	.	CASSFNRAVYEQYF	TGCGCCAGCAGCTTCAACAGGGCAGTGTACGAGCAGTACTTC
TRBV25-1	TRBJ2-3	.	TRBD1	CASSGQGSDTQYF	TGTGCCAGCAGTGGACAGGGGTCGGATACGCAGTATTTT
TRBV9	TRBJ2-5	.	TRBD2	CASSHRTGGGGAQYF	TGTGCCAGCAGCCATCGGACAGGTGGCGGGGGGGCCCAGTACTTC
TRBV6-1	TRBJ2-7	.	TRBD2	CASSEIGGRSYEQYF	TGTGCCAGCAGTGAAATAGGCGGGAGGTCCTACGAGCAGTACTTC
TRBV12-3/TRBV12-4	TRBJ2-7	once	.	CASSFDTAYEQYF	TGTGCCAGCAGTTTTGACACAGCCTACGAGCAGTACTTC
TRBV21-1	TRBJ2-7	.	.	CASSKLLIWTGRYEQYF	TGTGCCAGCAGCAAATTGTTAATTTGGACGGGGCGCTACGAGCAGTACTTC
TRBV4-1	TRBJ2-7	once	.	CASSRTGSYEQYF	TGCGCCAGCAGCCGTACAGGTTCCTACGAGCAGTACTTC
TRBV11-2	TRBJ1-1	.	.	CASSLGGVGTEAFF	TGTGCCAGCAGCCTCGGAGGCGTTGGCACTGAAGCTTTCTTT
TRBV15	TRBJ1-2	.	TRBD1	CATSRTILGQGDVYGYTF	TGTGCCACCAGCAGAACTATCTTGGGACAGGGGGATGTCTATGGCTACACCTTC
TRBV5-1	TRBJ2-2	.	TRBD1	CASSLQGANTGELFF	TGCGCCAGCAGCTTGCAGGGGGCGAACACCGGGGAGCTGTTTTTT
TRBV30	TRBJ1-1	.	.	CAWRAGAAGTEAFF	TGTGCCTGGAGGGCAGGGGCCGCTGGCACTGAAGCTTTCTTT
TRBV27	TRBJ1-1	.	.	CASSLFTGSEAFF	TGTGCCAGCAGTTTATTCACCGGGTCTGAAGCTTTCTTT
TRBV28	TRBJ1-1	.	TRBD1	CASSLSTGGMTEAFF	TGTGCCAGCAGTTTATCGACAGGGGGCATGACTGAAGCTTTCTTT
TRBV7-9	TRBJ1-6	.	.	CASSPTALTNSPLHF	TGTGCCAGCAGCCCGACAGCGCTTACAAATTCACCCCTCCACTTT
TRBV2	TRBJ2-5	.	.	CASSEASTRGETQYF	TGTGCCAGCAGTGAAGCGTCCACAAGAGGGGAGACCCAGTACTTC